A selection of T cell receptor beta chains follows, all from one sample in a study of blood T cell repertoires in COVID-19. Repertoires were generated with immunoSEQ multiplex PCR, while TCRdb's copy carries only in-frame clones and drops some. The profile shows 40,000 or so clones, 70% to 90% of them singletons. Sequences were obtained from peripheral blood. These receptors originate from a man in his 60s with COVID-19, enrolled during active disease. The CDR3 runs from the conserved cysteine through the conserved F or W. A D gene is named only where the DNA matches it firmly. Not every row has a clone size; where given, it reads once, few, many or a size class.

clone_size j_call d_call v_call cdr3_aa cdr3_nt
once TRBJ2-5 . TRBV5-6 CASSFGRETQYF TGTGCCAGCAGCTTCGGCAGGGAGACCCAGTACTTC
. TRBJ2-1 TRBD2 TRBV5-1 CASSLDPGGGEQFF TGCGCCAGCAGCTTGGATCCGGGAGGGGGTGAGCAGTTCTTC
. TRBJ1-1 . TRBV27 CASRGGVSEAFF TGTGCCAGCAGAGGGGGGGTATCTGAAGCTTTCTTT
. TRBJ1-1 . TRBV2 CASTLNTEAFF TGTGCCAGCACCTTGAACACTGAAGCTTTCTTT
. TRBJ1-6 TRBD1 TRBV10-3 CAITGQPNSPLHF TGTGCCATCACGGGACAGCCTAATTCACCCCTCCACTTT
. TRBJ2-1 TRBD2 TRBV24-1 CATSDMTPGGTYNEQFF TGTGCCACCAGTGATATGACGCCCGGGGGGACCTACAATGAGCAGTTCTTC
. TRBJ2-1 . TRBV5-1 CASSLSGSSYNEQFF TGCGCCAGCAGCTTGAGCGGTAGCTCCTACAATGAGCAGTTCTTC
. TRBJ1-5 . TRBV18 CASSPKQAAQNQPQHF TGTGCCAGCTCACCAAAACAGGCGGCCCAAAATCAGCCCCAGCATTTT
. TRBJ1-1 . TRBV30 CAWNRQGNTEAFF TGTGCCTGGAACCGCCAGGGAAACACTGAAGCTTTCTTT
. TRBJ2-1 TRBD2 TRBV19 CASSTPLAGGLNEQFF TGTGCCAGTAGTACCCCACTGGCGGGAGGCCTAAATGAGCAGTTCTTC
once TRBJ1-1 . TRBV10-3 CAIGEVMNTEAFF TGTGCCATCGGGGAGGTCATGAACACTGAAGCTTTCTTT
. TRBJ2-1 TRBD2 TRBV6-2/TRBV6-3 CASSRLAGEGREQFF TGTGCCAGCAGTCGCCTAGCGGGAGAGGGACGAGAGCAGTTCTTC
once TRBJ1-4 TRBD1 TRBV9 CASSATGTGIEKLFF TGTGCCAGCAGCGCAACCGGGACAGGGATCGAAAAACTGTTTTTT
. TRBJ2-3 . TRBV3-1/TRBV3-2 CASSQDRSGAYTQYF TGTGCCAGCAGCCAAGATAGGTCAGGGGCATATACGCAGTATTTT
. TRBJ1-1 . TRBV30 CAWSYRESAEAFF TGTGCCTGGAGTTACAGGGAGAGCGCTGAAGCTTTCTTT
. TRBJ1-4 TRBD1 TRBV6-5 CASRQGGTNEKLFF TGTGCCAGCAGACAGGGGGGGACTAATGAAAAACTGTTTTTT
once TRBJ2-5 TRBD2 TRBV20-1 CSARDYETQYF TGCAGTGCCCGGGACTATGAGACCCAGTACTTC
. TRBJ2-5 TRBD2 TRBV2 CASRSLAGGVVGETQYF TGTGCCAGCAGAAGTTTGGCGGGAGGAGTTGTCGGAGAGACCCAGTACTTC
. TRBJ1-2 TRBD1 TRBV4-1 CASSQPATGANYGYTF TGCGCCAGCAGCCAGCCAGCGACAGGGGCTAACTATGGCTACACCTTC
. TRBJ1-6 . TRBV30 CAWSEEVGSPLHF TGTGCCTGGAGTGAAGAGGTTGGGTCACCCCTCCACTTT
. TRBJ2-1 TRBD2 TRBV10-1 CASSDPGLDDNEQFF TGCGCCAGCAGTGACCCGGGACTAGACGACAATGAGCAGTTCTTC
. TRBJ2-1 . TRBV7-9 CASSPPGSGDYNEQFF TGTGCCAGCAGCCCCCCGGGTAGTGGAGACTACAATGAGCAGTTCTTC
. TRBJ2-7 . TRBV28 CASSYRDEQYF TGTGCCAGCAGCTACAGGGACGAGCAGTACTTC
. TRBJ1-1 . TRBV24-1 CATSDTTGSGTEAFF TGTGCCACCAGTGATACTACAGGGTCGGGGACTGAAGCTTTCTTT
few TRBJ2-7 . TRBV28 CASSFDRRRYEQYF TGTGCCAGCAGTTTTGACAGGCGGCGCTACGAGCAGTACTTC
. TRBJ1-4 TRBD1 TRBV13 CASSLGQGKKLFF TGTGCCAGCAGCCTGGGACAGGGGAAAAAACTGTTTTTT
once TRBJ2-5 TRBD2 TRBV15 CATSTIAGDEQETQYF TGTGCCACCAGCACAATAGCGGGAGACGAGCAAGAGACCCAGTACTTC
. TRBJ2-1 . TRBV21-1 CAVSGRNGNEQFF TGTGCCGTTTCCGGGAGAAACGGGAATGAGCAGTTCTTC
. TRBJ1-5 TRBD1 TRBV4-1 CASRQTGGHQPQHF TGCGCCAGCAGGCAGACAGGGGGCCATCAGCCCCAGCATTTT
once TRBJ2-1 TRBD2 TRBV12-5 CASGAGTSPYNEQFF TGTGCTAGTGGAGCAGGGACTAGCCCGTACAATGAGCAGTTCTTC
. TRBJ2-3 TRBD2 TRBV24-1 CATSEVGAGGPDTQYF TGTGCCACCAGTGAAGTCGGGGCGGGAGGGCCAGATACGCAGTATTTT
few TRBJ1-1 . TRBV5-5 CASFRAETLNTEAFF TGTGCCAGCTTCAGGGCCGAGACGTTGAACACTGAAGCTTTCTTT
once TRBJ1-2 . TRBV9 CASSGTGVRASYGYTF TGTGCCAGCAGCGGAACGGGGGTTCGAGCTAGCTATGGCTACACCTTC
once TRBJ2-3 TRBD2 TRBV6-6 CASSRSGTSGRAADTQYF TGTGCCAGCAGTCGCTCCGGGACTAGCGGGAGGGCCGCAGATACGCAGTATTTT
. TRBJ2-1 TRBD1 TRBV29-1 CSVGTLNRGNEQFF TGCAGCGTTGGCACTCTAAACAGGGGAAATGAGCAGTTCTTC
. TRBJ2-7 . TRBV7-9 CASTDDSTYEQYF TGTGCCAGCACCGACGACAGCACCTACGAGCAGTACTTC
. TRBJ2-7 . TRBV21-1 CARSIGSGPSSYEQYF TGTGCCAGGAGCATAGGTAGCGGGCCGAGCTCCTACGAGCAGTACTTC
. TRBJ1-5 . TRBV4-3 CASSQDRDAGQPQHF TGCGCCAGCAGCCAAGATAGAGATGCGGGTCAGCCCCAGCATTTT
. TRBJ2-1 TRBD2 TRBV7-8 CASSLAPSGSTTYNEQFF TGTGCCAGCAGCTTAGCCCCTAGCGGGTCTACCACCTACAATGAGCAGTTCTTC
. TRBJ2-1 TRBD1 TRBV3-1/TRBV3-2 CASKRDRVSSEQFF TGTGCCAGCAAACGGGACAGGGTCAGTAGTGAGCAGTTCTTC
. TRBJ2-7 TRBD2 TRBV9 CASSPMLAGGREQYF TGTGCCAGCAGCCCTATGCTAGCGGGAGGGCGCGAGCAGTACTTC
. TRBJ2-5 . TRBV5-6 CASSLLARQETQYF TGTGCCAGCAGCTTGTTGGCCCGCCAAGAGACCCAGTACTTC
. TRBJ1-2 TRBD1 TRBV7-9 CASTPSPGQGYRGYTF TGTGCCAGCACCCCGTCCCCGGGACAGGGGTATCGCGGCTACACCTTC
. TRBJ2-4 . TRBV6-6 CASRPGQGGGIQYF TGTGCCAGCAGACCCGGACAGGGAGGGGGCATTCAGTACTTC
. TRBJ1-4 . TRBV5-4 CASSVPGEKLFF TGTGCCAGCAGCGTACCAGGGGAAAAACTGTTTTTT